The present entry profiles one T cell receptor (beta chain) with its context. TCRdb redid the calling of the 5' RACE reads with MiXCR, one entry per CDR3 protein. The data show some 550,000 distinct CDR3 sequences, 19% seen once. There are 15 residues in the CDR3. J lost 6 bases, V lost 10 bases, and 15 bases had no gene match. Germline V lookup: CDR1 LNHDA, CDR2 SQIVND (reference sequence). These data come from a study of T cells after yellow fever vaccination. The clonotype comes from a young man who received the YFV17D yellow fever vaccine. The specimen comprised PBMCs, sampled 15 days after the yellow fever booster vaccination. The chain has TRBV19 and TRBJ1-5, with 7 bases identical to TRBD1. The CDR3 nucleotides are TGTGCCACTGCCCCGGGACAGATTCGAGGTCAGCCCCAGCATTTT. Residues: CATAPGQIRGQPQHF.